These T cell receptor beta chains were read from a single sample in a study of shared clonotypes between healthy human individuals. The method was immunoSEQ multiplex PCR; TCRdb's version includes in-frame clones alone and lacks a portion of them. The sample carries about 2 million clones, over 85% recorded once. Sequencing was carried out using naive CD4+ T cells sorted from blood. Receptors were obtained from a man in his late teens or twenties in good health. Both conserved end residues are part of each CDR3. A D gene is named only where the DNA matches it firmly. Only some rows state a clone size, as once, few, many or a class for expanded clones.

J,V,size,D,DNA,CDR3
TRBJ2-7,TRBV5-1,once,.,TGCGCCAGCAGCTTGGATGCAGGGTTTGAGCAGTACTTC,CASSLDAGFEQYF
TRBJ2-1,TRBV12-5,once,.,TGTGCTAGTGGCAAAGGGTCCCTCTATGAGCAGTTCTTC,CASGKGSLYEQFF
TRBJ1-5,TRBV6-6,.,.,TGTGCCAGCAGCCCTCCCCATCAGCCCCAGCATTTT,CASSPPHQPQHF
TRBJ2-3,TRBV18,.,.,TGTGCCAGCTCACCACTTGGGGGGAGCACAGATACGCAGTATTTT,CASSPLGGSTDTQYF
TRBJ2-2,TRBV7-9,.,TRBD2,TGTGCCAGCAGTGGGAGGGAGCTACGAACCGGGGAGCTGTTTTTT,CASSGRELRTGELFF
TRBJ2-5,TRBV7-9,.,.,TGTGCCAGCAGCTTACCCTCCTGGGGCCGGGAGACCCAGTACTTC,CASSLPSWGRETQYF
TRBJ1-2,TRBV2,.,.,TGTGCCAGCAGCCCCAGGGAGAACTATGGCTACACCTTC,CASSPRENYGYTF
TRBJ2-7,TRBV28,.,TRBD1,TGTGCCAGCAGCCCGACGGGACAGGGCAAATACGAGCAGTACTTC,CASSPTGQGKYEQYF
TRBJ2-5,TRBV12-5,.,.,TGTGCTAGTGGTTTGGGAACGTTAGGAGAGACCCAGTACTTC,CASGLGTLGETQYF
TRBJ1-4,TRBV2,.,TRBD1,TGTGCCAGCTCGTACGGACAGGATGAAAAACTGTTTTTT,CASSYGQDEKLFF
TRBJ2-1,TRBV5-1,.,.,TGCGCCAGCAGCTTCTCGTTCGGGCAGCCCGGCGATGAGCAGTTCTTC,CASSFSFGQPGDEQFF
TRBJ2-1,TRBV7-8,.,.,TGTGCCAGCAGCTCCCACCCCAGGAATGAGCAGTTCTTC,CASSSHPRNEQFF
TRBJ1-6,TRBV2,.,.,TGTGCCAGCAGTGAAGACCTGAGGGGTTATAATTCACCCCTCCACTTT,CASSEDLRGYNSPLHF
TRBJ2-5,TRBV4-1,once,.,TGCGCCAGCAGCCGGACAGAACATCAAGAGACCCAGTACTTC,CASSRTEHQETQYF
TRBJ2-7,TRBV7-2,.,.,TGTGCCAGCAGCAAAAGACAGATAATTACTAGCTCCTACGAGCAGTACTTC,CASSKRQIITSSYEQYF
TRBJ1-6,TRBV7-9,.,TRBD1,TGTGCCAGCAGCCTCCCTTCCGGGACAGCTAATTCACCCCTCCACTTT,CASSLPSGTANSPLHF
TRBJ2-7,TRBV6-1,.,.,TGTGCCAGCAGACCCGGGACGGGGAGCTACGAGCAGTACTTC,CASRPGTGSYEQYF
TRBJ1-1,TRBV7-8,.,.,TGTGCCAGCAGCTTAGCGATAGGATTGAACACTGAAGCTTTCTTT,CASSLAIGLNTEAFF
TRBJ1-1,TRBV2,.,.,TGTGCCAGCAACGTTTCCCCCACTGAAGCTTTCTTT,CASNVSPTEAFF
TRBJ1-3,TRBV5-6,.,.,TGTGCCAGCAGCTCAGCGGGGGACGGTGGAAACACCATATATTTT,CASSSAGDGGNTIYF
TRBJ2-6,TRBV10-3,.,.,TGTGCCACCTCCACCGGGACCAAAGTCTCTGGGGCCAACGTCCTGACTTTC,CATSTGTKVSGANVLTF
TRBJ2-1,TRBV7-2,.,.,TGTGCCAGCAGCTCCCGAACTAGCAAGCCCTACAATGAGCAGTTCTTC,CASSSRTSKPYNEQFF
TRBJ2-5,TRBV7-2,.,.,TGTGCCAGCAGCTCTAGCCGGGGGGCCCAAGAGACCCAGTACTTC,CASSSSRGAQETQYF
TRBJ2-5,TRBV2,.,.,TGTGCCAGCACCCTACTCCGGGACGGAGAGACCCAGTACTTC,CASTLLRDGETQYF
TRBJ2-5,TRBV10-3,.,TRBD2,TGTGCCATCAGTGAGTCGATGGCTAGCGGCTTTTCCCAAGAGACCCAGTACTTC,CAISESMASGFSQETQYF
TRBJ2-7,TRBV30,.,.,TGTGCCTGGACCGTCGGGGGATCCTCCTACGAGCAGTACTTC,CAWTVGGSSYEQYF